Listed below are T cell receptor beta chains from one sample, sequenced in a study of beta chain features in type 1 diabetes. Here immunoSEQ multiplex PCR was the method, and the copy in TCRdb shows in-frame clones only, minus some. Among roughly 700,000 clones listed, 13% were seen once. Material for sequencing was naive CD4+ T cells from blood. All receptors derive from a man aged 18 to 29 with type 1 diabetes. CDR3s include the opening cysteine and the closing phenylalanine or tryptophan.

CASRKGQVGPVAYEQYF	TRBJ2-7	TRBV28
CASSIPPSTGELFF	TRBJ2-2	TRBV19
CAWRPPRGQGNQPQHF	TRBJ1-5	TRBV30
CASSQVRVARTGELFF	TRBJ2-2	TRBV4-1
CASSLALANYGYTF	TRBJ1-2	TRBV5-1
CATSRDSGTGGTKNIQYF	TRBJ2-4	TRBV15
CASTPADRWSYEQYF	TRBJ2-7	TRBV6-6
CASSSPGLAGGSRDTQYF	TRBJ2-3	TRBV27
CASSRFGYEQFF	TRBJ2-1	TRBV6-1
CASSQGTGYGYTF	TRBJ1-2	TRBV14
CAWRTGTVNTEAFF	TRBJ1-1	TRBV30
CASKEVRGLGGANVLTF	TRBJ2-6	TRBV2
CAWSPTLGRGLTEAFF	TRBJ1-1	TRBV30
CASSELGHNEQFF	TRBJ2-1	TRBV2
CASTIQGTGSGANVLTF	TRBJ2-6	TRBV7-9
CASSLRGPYGELFF	TRBJ2-2	TRBV5-6
CAGRGQGRDEQYF	TRBJ2-7	TRBV28
CSARHGYEQYF	TRBJ2-7	TRBV29-1
CAWRFGGVDTQYF	TRBJ2-3	TRBV30
CASSQPQKYGYTF	TRBJ1-2	TRBV23-1
CASSPTADTQYF	TRBJ2-3	TRBV18
CAITTGESGELFF	TRBJ2-2	TRBV10-3
CASSLEGRRDSPLHF	TRBJ1-6	TRBV5-1
CASSQLGRGFEQFF	TRBJ2-1	TRBV4-1
CASSKEGSYEQYF	TRBJ2-7	TRBV6-1
CASSEMEETQYF	TRBJ2-5	TRBV2
CASSQAFGKTQYF	TRBJ2-5	TRBV10-3
CASSQEGTAGNTIYF	TRBJ1-3	TRBV4-2